The next 9 T cell receptor beta chains were all read from a single sample in a study of T cell changes during pregnancy in multiple sclerosis. Repertoires were generated with immunoSEQ multiplex PCR, while TCRdb's copy carries only in-frame clones and drops some. The sample lists about 64,000 clones; around 96% were seen once. The specimen comprised CD8+ T cells from peripheral blood mononuclear cells, sampled after pregnancy. The receptors here all came from a female donor with multiple sclerosis, enrolled in a pregnancy study.

The J gene is TRBJ2-7, the V gene TRBV7-9, with D hard to call. CDR1 is SEHNR and CDR2 is FQNEAQ in the germline V gene (reference sequence). The CDR3 has 11 amino acids. The V end lost 5 bases, the J end lost 5 bases, and 7 bases lay between the germline ends. For the CDR3, the DNA is TGTGCCAGCAGCCTTTATGACGAGCAGTACTTC. It codes for CASSLYDEQYF.

The rearrangement joins TRBV27 to TRBJ2-3; D might be TRBD2 (6 bases). The ends were cut back, 3 bases at V and 0 bases at J, with 10 bases in the middle. The CDR3 length is 15 residues. Germline CDR1 MNHEY, CDR2 SMNVEV (reference sequence). The DNA of the CDR3 is TGTGCCAGCAGTTTCCGCGGGACTAGCACAGATACGCAGTATTTT. It codes for CASSFRGTSTDTQYF.

V usage is TRBV19 and J usage is TRBJ2-1, with unresolved D. V lost 3 bases to trimming and J lost 9 bases, with 12 bases between them. CDR1 and CDR2 from the germline V gene are LNHDA and SQIVND (reference sequence). The CDR3 has 13 residues. The CDR3 is CASSIARSGEQFF. The CDR3 DNA follows: TGTGCCAGTAGTATTGCCAGGTCCGGTGAGCAGTTCTTC.

The chain is built from TRBV19 and TRBJ1-5; 12 nucleotides agree with TRBD1. The germline V gene has CDR1 LNHDA and CDR2 SQIVND (reference sequence). Trimming took 4 bases from V and 7 from J; bases not matched to a gene: 8. The length of the CDR3 is 16 residues. In DNA, the CDR3 is TGTGCCAGTAGTACCGTGGGGACAGGGGGCACGCAGCCCCAGCATTTT. As protein: CASSTVGTGGTQPQHF. The variable domain in full, with the rest retrieved from reference TRBV19 and TRBJ1-5, is DGGITQSPKYLFRKEGQNVTLSCEQNLNHDAMYWYRQDPGQGLRLIYYSQIVNDFQKGDIAEGYSVSREKKESFPLTVTSAQKNPTAFYLCASSTVGTGGTQPQHFGDGTRLSIL.

This clone was seen a few times. The rearrangement links TRBV30 to TRBJ1-2; 7 nucleotides match TRBD1. The CDR3 spans 16 residues. Germline CDR1 reads GTSNPN; CDR2 reads SVGIG (reference sequence). V lost 2 bases and J lost 4; bases outside the gene matches: 13. CDR3 DNA sequence: TGTGCCTGGAGTAAGGGGGAGACAGGGCCCGTCTATGGCTACACCTTC. Residues: CAWSKGETGPVYGYTF.

The chain links TRBV9 to TRBJ2-5; weak D call: TRBD2 (6 bases). Trimming left V 5 bases short and J 4 bases short, with 18 bases between. This CDR3 has 15 amino acids. The germline V gene has CDR1 SGDLS and CDR2 YYNGEE. CDR3 sequence: CASRLGRDVIETQYF. The CDR3 region has the DNA TGTGCCAGCAGGCTGGGGCGGGATGTAATAGAGACCCAGTACTTC.

There are a few counts of this clone. This chain joins TRBV19 and TRBJ1-1; a possible D gene is TRBD1 (6 bases). Looked up from germline, CDR1 is LNHDA and CDR2 is SQIVND (reference sequence). Between the trimmed V and J ends, which lost 5 bases and 3 bases, there was a span of 10 bases. The CDR3 has 13 residues. The CDR3 DNA follows: TGTGCCAGTAGTCTATACAGGGACACTGAAGCTTTCTTT. Its translation: CASSLYRDTEAFF.

This clone occurred a few times. This chain links TRBV28 with TRBJ1-5, with D perhaps matching TRBD1 (5 bases). The V gene's germline CDR1 is MDHEN and CDR2 SYDVKM. The length of the CDR3 is 13 residues. The V and J ends lost 11 bases and 0 bases respectively, with 11 bases between them. In DNA, the CDR3 is TGTGCCGAATCAGGGAATAGCAATCAGCCCCAGCATTTT. Translated, it gives CAESGNSNQPQHF.

The chain has TRBV23-1 and TRBJ2-2; 12 positions agree with TRBD2. TRBV23-1 is known as an ORF, though its function is uncertain. This CDR3 is 19 amino acids long. V lost 1 base, J lost 7 bases, and 13 bases stayed unmatched. The CDR3 DNA reads as TGCGCCAGCAGTCAATGGGACGGTCGGACTAGCGGGATAGGCGGGGAGCTGTTTTTT. Translated: CASSQWDGRTSGIGGELFF.